One and the same sample provided the 32 T cell receptor beta chains below, sequenced in a study of T-cell reconstitution after alpha-beta-depleted transplantation in children. Unique molecular identifiers were incorporated into the prepared TCRbeta library. TCRdb used MiXCR to reprocess the PCR reads, holding one entry per CDR3 protein. The sample records 200,000 to 250,000 distinct CDR3 sequences, about 8.7% being singletons. The source material was PBMCs, mostly from graft donor cells, sampled 360 days after TCRalphabeta/CD19-depleted stem cell transplant. The origin of the receptors is a male patient aged 2-15 years who had a stem cell transplant for acute myeloid leukemia, so the T cells may come from the graft donor.

This chain connects TRBV4-3 to TRBJ2-2; D is perhaps TRBD2 (6 bases). The CDR3 has 17 amino acids. With 0 bases removed from V and 0 bases from J, the gap between germline ends came to 11 bases. Germline CDR1 and CDR2: LGHNA and YSLEER. CDR3 sequence: CASSQDRPGANTGELFF. The CDR3 region has the DNA TGCGCCAGCAGCCAAGATCGACCGGGGGCGAACACCGGGGAGCTGTTTTTT.

This clonotype was counted a few times. The chain recombines TRBV7-2 with TRBJ2-5; D is uncertain. The CDR3 has 11 residues. Trimming stripped 3 bases from V and 7 bases from J, with 6 bases between. The V gene's germline CDR1 is SGHTA and CDR2 FQGNSA. The CDR3: CASSFYGTQYF. CDR3 nucleotides: TGTGCCAGCAGCTTTTATGGGACCCAGTACTTC.

This chain uses TRBV29-1 with TRBJ2-5; D is uncertain. The CDR3 is 13 residues long. V lost 3 bases, J lost 2 bases, and 10 bases lay in between. Germline V lookup: CDR1 SQVTM, CDR2 ANQGSEA. CDR3 protein: CSVEDGLQETQYF. The CDR3 coding sequence is TGCAGCGTTGAGGACGGGTTACAAGAGACCCAGTACTTC. The complete variable domain, with remaining parts taken from reference TRBV29-1 and TRBJ2-5, reads SAVISQKPSRDICQRGTSLTIQCQVDSQVTMMFWYRQQPGQSLTLIATANQGSEATYESGFVIDKFPISRPNLTFSTLTVSNMSPEDSSIYLCSVEDGLQETQYFGPGTRLLVL.

This clonotype was detected many times. The chain joins TRBV29-1 to TRBJ2-1; possibly TRBD1 for D (6 bases). CDR3 length: 14 amino acids. V lost 5 bases to trimming and J lost 3 bases, with 14 bases between them. CDR1 and CDR2 (germline): SQVTM, ANQGSEA. CDR3 sequence (DNA): TGCAGCGTTAAACGTCGGGACAACTACAATGAGCAGTTCTTC. Its protein product is CSVKRRDNYNEQFF.

This clonotype was detected many times. The chain links TRBV5-6 to TRBJ2-4; the D gene is possibly TRBD1 (5 bases). This CDR3 comprises 18 residues. V lost 0 bases and J lost 2, with 18 bases in between. CDR1 SGHDT and CDR2 YYEEEE come from the germline V gene. The CDR3 bases are TGTGCCAGCAGCTTGGACCGAGACAGACTTATGACCAAAAACATTCAGTACTTC. Protein sequence: CASSLDRDRLMTKNIQYF. Drawing the rest from reference TRBV5-6 and TRBJ2-4, the complete variable domain is DAGVTQSPTHLIKTRGQQVTLRCSPKSGHDTVSWYQQALGQGPQFIFQYYEEEERQRGNFPDRFSGHQFPNYSSELNVNALLLGDSALYLCASSLDRDRLMTKNIQYFGAGTRLSVL.

This clonotype was seen a single time. The chain combines TRBV5-1 with TRBJ2-5; D perhaps matches TRBD1 (6 bases). V was cut by 7 bases and J by 0 bases, with 19 bases left in between. The CDR3 is 16 residues long. In germline, CDR1 is SGHRS, CDR2 YFSETQ. CDR3 DNA sequence: TGCGCCAGCTGCTGGGGGCCCGACACCAACCAAGAGACCCAGTACTTC. Translating it yields CASCWGPDTNQETQYF.

This clonotype was detected ten times or more. This chain uses TRBV10-3 with TRBJ2-5, with TRBD1 matching 7 bases. J gave up 2 bases and V 6 bases, and 6 bases lay outside the gene matches. CDR3 length: 14 amino acids. Germline V CDR1 and CDR2: ENHRY, SYGVKD. DNA of the CDR3: TGTGCCATCAGGGAAGGACAGGTTCAAGAGACCCAGTACTTC. Translation: CAIREGQVQETQYF.

This clonotype was detected ten times or more. The chain employs TRBV12-3 or TRBV12-4 and TRBJ2-1; weak D call: TRBD2 (6 bases). CDR3 size: 12 residues. V lost 5 bases, J lost 9 bases, and 11 bases lay in between. In nucleotides, the CDR3 is TGTGCCAGCAGTAACCGGGACTTTGAGCAGTTCTTC. Its protein is CASSNRDFEQFF.

This clonotype was detected a few times. The chain couples TRBV7-6 to TRBJ2-7; 15 bases are shared with TRBD2. Losses at the gene ends were 5 bases for V and 2 bases for J; bases not matched to a gene: 13. Germline CDR1 SGHVS, CDR2 FNYEAQ. CDR3 length: 19 residues. DNA of the CDR3: TGTGCCAGCAGCCCCCAACCCGGACTAGCGGGAGGGCGGGCCTACGAGCAGTACTTC. Translated: CASSPQPGLAGGRAYEQYF. The variable domain in full, completed from reference TRBV7-6 and TRBJ2-7, reads GAGVSQSPRYKVTKRGQDVALRCDPISGHVSLYWYRQALGQGPEFLTYFNYEAQQDKSGLPNDRFSAERPEGSISTLTIQRTEQRDSAMYRCASSPQPGLAGGRAYEQYFGPGTRLTVT.

This clonotype has just a few counts. This chain connects TRBV11-2 to TRBJ2-2, with unresolved D. V lost 4 bases and J 5 bases, leaving 17 bases between the germline ends. The germline CDR1 and CDR2 sequences are SGHAT and FQNNGV. The CDR3 sequence is 16 residues long. The CDR3 spells CASSSARWLVTGELFF. The CDR3 coding sequence is TGTGCCAGCAGCTCCGCAAGGTGGCTAGTGACCGGGGAGCTGTTTTTT.

This clonotype was detected many times. The chain recombines TRBV5-1 with TRBJ2-1, with 13 nucleotides matching TRBD2. The V gene end was trimmed by 0 bases and the J gene end by 9 bases; junction bases not matched to a gene: 6. Germline V gene data show CDR1 as SGHRS and CDR2 as YFSETQ. CDR3 size: 16 residues. The CDR3 is CASSLGLAGGSGEQFF. For the CDR3, the DNA is TGCGCCAGCAGCTTGGGACTAGCGGGGGGATCAGGTGAGCAGTTCTTC.

This clonotype has only a few counts. The chain is built from TRBV6-1 and TRBJ2-1; 7 positions agree with TRBD1. V gave up 6 bases and J gave up 1 base; unmatched junction bases: 6. The CDR3 is made up of 15 amino acids. CDR1 and CDR2 from the germline V gene are MNHNS and SASEGT. CDR3: CASSEQGPSYNEQFF. For the CDR3, the DNA is TGTGCCAGCAGCGAACAGGGGCCGTCCTACAATGAGCAGTTCTTC.

This clonotype was found a few times. The V call is TRBV10-3, the J call TRBJ2-7, with TRBD2 identical over 10 bases. With V trimmed by 4 bases and J by 2 bases, 5 bases remained unmatched. Germline V gene sequence: CDR1 ENHRY, CDR2 SYGVKD. The CDR3 has 15 amino acids. The CDR3 loop reads CAISVGLAGAYEQYF. The CDR3 region has the DNA TGTGCCATCAGTGTCGGGCTAGCGGGAGCCTACGAGCAGTACTTC.

V is TRBV20-1 and J is TRBJ2-5; D might be TRBD1 or TRBD2, each matching 5 bases. There are 14 residues in the CDR3. CDR1 is DFQATT and CDR2 is SNEGSKA in the germline V gene (reference sequence). Trimming left V 1 base short and J 3 bases short, with 12 bases between. For the CDR3, the DNA is TGCAGTGCTAGAGGAGGGACCCTAAAAGAGACCCAGTACTTC. It is translated as CSARGGTLKETQYF.

J is TRBJ2-1 and V is TRBV5-1; TRBD2 aligns across 12 bases. The length of the CDR3 is 17 residues. Germline CDR1 SGHRS, CDR2 YFSETQ. V lost 1 base and J lost 7; bases outside the gene matches: 9. The CDR3 protein is CASSLLETSGGGNEQFF. The CDR3 coding sequence is TGCGCCAGCAGCTTGCTCGAGACTAGCGGGGGAGGGAATGAGCAGTTCTTC.

The chain employs TRBV5-1 and TRBJ2-3, with TRBD1 matching over 10 bases. Germline lookup yields CDR1 SGHRS and CDR2 YFSETQ. V was pared by 4 bases and J by 0 bases, with 2 bases of the junction left unmatched. This CDR3 has 15 amino acids. The DNA for the CDR3 is TGCGCCAGCAGCCCGGGACAGGGGAGCACAGATACGCAGTATTTT. This translates into CASSPGQGSTDTQYF.

This chain joins TRBV19 and TRBJ2-2; D ambiguous. CDR3 length: 13 amino acids. CDR1 and CDR2 (germline): LNHDA, SQIVND (reference sequence). Trimming pared 3 bases from V and 4 bases from J, leaving 6 bases between. The CDR3 sequence is CASSMTTTGELFF. As DNA, the CDR3 is TGTGCCAGTAGTATGACGACCACCGGGGAGCTGTTTTTT.

The J gene is TRBJ1-4, the V gene TRBV29-1, with no clear D. V lost 5 bases and J 4 bases, leaving 14 bases between the germline ends. Germline lookup yields CDR1 SQVTM and CDR2 ANQGSEA. The CDR3 spans 14 residues. CDR3 amino acids: CSVWKGAGNEKLFF. CDR3 DNA: TGCAGCGTTTGGAAGGGAGCTGGTAATGAAAAACTGTTTTTT.

The rearrangement uses TRBV18 and TRBJ2-7; 7 bases map to TRBD2. The CDR3 spans 13 residues. CDR1 is KGHSH, CDR2 LQKENI, per germline. The junction had 6 bases not matched to a gene; V was cut back by 6 bases and J by 4 bases. CDR3 residues: CASSGSSGYEQYF. For the CDR3, the DNA is TGTGCCAGCTCGGGGTCTAGCGGATACGAGCAGTACTTC.

The sample holds many counts of this clonotype. The chain carries TRBV12-3 or TRBV12-4 and TRBJ2-1; 8 nucleotides align to TRBD1. Trimming cost V 6 bases and J 4 bases; bases outside gene matches: 8. The CDR3 loop spans 15 amino acids. CDR3 sequence (DNA): TGTGCCAGCAGAGACGGACAGGGCCTATACAATGAGCAGTTCTTC. Translation: CASRDGQGLYNEQFF.

The table lists this clonotype with a few counts. The J gene is TRBJ2-7, the V gene TRBV4-1, with no clear D. Germline V gives CDR1 MGHRA, CDR2 YSYEKL. CDR3 size: 14 residues. Trimming stripped 4 bases from V and 2 bases from J, with 12 bases between. The CDR3 spells CASSPTGNTYEQYV. The CDR3 DNA reads as TGCGCCAGCAGCCCCACTGGTAATACCTACGAGCAGTACGTC.

This clonotype was observed at least ten times. This chain connects TRBV20-1 to TRBJ2-6; D ambiguous. CDR1 and CDR2 (germline): DFQATT, SNEGSKA (reference sequence). CDR3 length: 16 residues. V was pared by 3 bases and J by 4 bases, with 16 bases between. Here the CDR3 DNA reads TGCAGTGCTAGTCCGGGCCCAACCACGGGGGCCAACGTCCTGACTTTC. Translated, it gives CSASPGPTTGANVLTF.

This clonotype was seen at least ten times. The chain employs TRBV5-1 and TRBJ1-5; D is unclear. The V gene lost 2 bases and the J gene lost 3 bases, with 6 bases spanning the gap. CDR1 and CDR2 from the germline V gene are SGHRS and YFSETQ. The CDR3 spans 13 residues. CDR3 loop: CASSFGDNQPQHF. The DNA for the CDR3 is TGCGCCAGCAGCTTCGGGGACAATCAGCCCCAGCATTTT.

This clonotype was detected many times. This chain joins TRBV20-1 and TRBJ2-7; D not resolved. Germline-derived CDR1 and CDR2 are DFQATT and SNEGSKA (reference sequence). V shed 2 bases and J shed 4 bases, with 9 bases lying between them. The CDR3 is 12 amino acids. DNA for the CDR3: TGCAGTGCTAGAAGGGCCGGTTACGAGCAGTACGTC. Translation gives CSARRAGYEQYV.

This clonotype was detected many times. The J gene is TRBJ2-1, the V gene TRBV7-8; 12 bases line up with TRBD2. The CDR3 covers 19 residues. Per germline, CDR1 SGHVS and CDR2 FQNEAQ. V gave up 1 base and J gave up 0 bases; unmatched junction bases: 7. CDR3 residues: CASSLGTSGILSSYNEQFF. CDR3 nucleotide sequence: TGTGCCAGCAGCTTAGGGACTAGCGGGATTCTAAGCTCCTACAATGAGCAGTTCTTC.

This clonotype was seen only a few times. The chain links TRBV7-9 to TRBJ2-1; D unclear. The length of the CDR3 is 15 residues. In germline, CDR1 is SEHNR, CDR2 FQNEAQ (reference sequence). V gave up 5 bases and J gave up 0 bases, with 11 bases separating them. CDR3 sequence (DNA): TGTGCCAGCAGCCCCCCCTCGAACTCCTACAATGAGCAGTTCTTC. The encoded protein is CASSPPSNSYNEQFF.

This clonotype occurred many times. The chain joins TRBV11-2 to TRBJ2-3; TRBD2 matches at 15 bases. This CDR3 has 19 amino acids. The V gene's germline CDR1 is SGHAT and CDR2 FQNNGV. With V trimmed by 5 bases and J by 0 bases, 9 bases remained unmatched. This CDR3 is CASSLIPGLAGGSTDTQYF. Here the CDR3 DNA reads TGTGCCAGCAGCCTAATCCCCGGACTAGCGGGGGGGAGCACAGATACGCAGTATTTT.

There are many counts of this clonotype. The CDR3 loop is CASSLSFLAGEQYV. CDR3 bases: TGTGCCAGCAGCTTAAGTTTTCTAGCGGGGGAGCAGTACGTC. The chain employs TRBV11-2 and TRBJ2-7; TRBD2 aligns across 9 bases. V shed 2 bases and J 7 bases; nucleotides not matched to a gene: 6. Per the germline V gene, CDR1 is SGHAT and CDR2 is FQNNGV. The CDR3 is 14 residues long.

This clonotype has more than one count but fewer than ten. The rearrangement joins TRBV27 to TRBJ2-5, with 10 positions matching TRBD1. Germline V gene lookup returns CDR1 MNHEY and CDR2 SMNVEV (reference sequence). The CDR3 extends over 15 amino acids. J was trimmed by 2 bases and V by 5 bases; bases with no gene match: 5. CDR3 sequence reads: CASSPGTGAQETQYF. The DNA for the CDR3 is TGTGCCAGCAGTCCCGGGACAGGGGCTCAAGAGACCCAGTACTTC.

V and J are TRBV20-1 and TRBJ2-5; no definite D call. Trimming stripped 1 base from V and 2 bases from J, with 14 bases between. CDR1 DFQATT and CDR2 SNEGSKA come from the germline V gene (reference sequence). The CDR3 has 15 amino acids. The CDR3 DNA sequence: TGCAGTGCTAGAGCGACGCCGGCGGTGCAAGAGACCCAGTACTTC. Translating it yields CSARATPAVQETQYF.

This clonotype appeared a single time. This chain links TRBV20-1 with TRBJ2-2; tentative D call: TRBD2 (5 bases). The CDR3 consists of 14 residues. With 1 base removed from V and 4 bases from J, the gap between germline ends came to 10 bases. Germline assignment: CDR1 DFQATT and CDR2 SNEGSKA (reference sequence). The CDR3 sequence is CSARVDLPTGELFF. The CDR3 DNA follows: TGCAGTGCTAGAGTGGACTTGCCCACCGGGGAGCTGTTTTTT.

V is TRBV5-1 and J is TRBJ2-3; tentatively, D is TRBD2 (6 bases). Germline V CDR1 and CDR2: SGHRS, YFSETQ. The CDR3 has 16 residues. V lost 1 base and J 1 base, leaving 13 bases between the germline ends. The CDR3 DNA sequence: TGCGCCAGCAGCTTGCTGACTAGTGTGGGCACAGATACGCAGTATTTT. Translation: CASSLLTSVGTDTQYF.